This T cell receptor (beta chain) emerged from a study of OX40 agonist ivuxolimab in advanced cancers. Study summary: Hepatocellular carcinoma, melanoma, renal cell or head and neck cancer occurred in dose-escalation patients. Partial responses, seen in three patients, involved one hepatocellular carcinoma and two cutaneous melanomas. Whole-study results and caveats: There was clonal expansion of CD4+ and CD8+ blood T cells by week 6 at 0.1 to 3.0 mg/kg.

Clones were read by immunoSEQ multiplex PCR, and TCRdb kept only the in-frame ones, dropping some. This repertoire shows 55,000 to 65,000 clones, approximately 81% found once; its top ten account for 3% to 4.5%. In regard to this clone: Its specificity is unknown.

The V segment lost 9 bases and the J segment 3 bases; nucleotides outside the gene matches: 6. CDR3 length: 13 residues. Germline V gives CDR1 SNHLY, CDR2 FYNNEI. This clonotype originated in an adult with an advanced solid tumor such as melanoma, head and neck, liver or kidney cancer. The material was CD4+ or CD8+ T cells sorted from blood, obtained in a trial of the OX40 agonist ivuxolimab. The chain uses TRBV2 and TRBJ2-7; 9 bases match TRBD1. The CDR3 sequence: CASRTGDSYEQYF. The DNA for the CDR3 is TGTGCCAGTCGGACAGGGGATAGCTACGAGCAGTACTTC.